What follows are 15 T cell receptor beta chains derived from one specimen sequenced in a study of control samples from healthy donors and cancer patients. Measured with immunoSEQ multiplex PCR; TCRdb has only the in-frame clones, and not every one. The sample carries some 150,000 clones, around 92% recorded once. The specimen was blood. These receptors all come from a young woman in good health.

The chain employs TRBV18 and TRBJ1-1; 9 bases line up with TRBD1. J gave up 4 bases and V 3 bases, and 3 bases lay outside the gene matches. The CDR3 runs to 14 residues. Germline lookup yields CDR1 KGHSH and CDR2 LQKENI. The CDR3 nucleotides are TGTGCCAGCTCACCCGGGACAGGGAGCACTGAAGCTTTCTTT. Translation: CASSPGTGSTEAFF.

The chain is built from TRBV6-4 and TRBJ1-1; 9 bases map to TRBD1. J lost 7 bases, V lost 3 bases, and 0 bases had no gene match. Germline V gene data show CDR1 as MRHNA and CDR2 as SNTAGT. The CDR3 totals 12 residues. This CDR3 is CASSETGGEAFF. The DNA of the CDR3 is TGTGCCAGCAGTGAGACAGGGGGTGAAGCTTTCTTT.

The V and J genes are TRBV28 and TRBJ2-1; D may be TRBD2 (6 bases). This CDR3 region has 15 residues. CDR1 MDHEN and CDR2 SYDVKM come from the germline V gene. Trimming took 3 bases from V and 3 from J, leaving 12 bases between them. The CDR3 loop is CASSFGGIDYNEQFF. Here the CDR3 DNA reads TGTGCCAGCAGTTTCGGGGGAATAGACTACAATGAGCAGTTCTTC. The full variable domain, in which reference TRBV28 and TRBJ2-1 provide the parts outside the CDR3, is DVKVTQSSRYLVKRTGEKVFLECVQDMDHENMFWYRQDPGLGLRLIYFSYDVKMKEKGDIPEGYSVSREKKERFSLILESASTNQTSMYLCASSFGGIDYNEQFFGPGTRLTVL.

This rearrangement joins TRBV6-5 to TRBJ1-6; 7 nucleotides match TRBD1. Trimming took 7 bases from V and 7 from J; bases not matched to a gene: 7. This CDR3 region has 14 residues. Germline CDR1 MNHEY, CDR2 SVGAGI. The DNA for the CDR3 is TGTGCCAGCACCCGGGACAGCGCAAATTCACCCCTCCACTTT. As protein: CASTRDSANSPLHF.

This rearrangement joins TRBV12-3 or TRBV12-4 to TRBJ2-1; no firm D call. CDR3 size: 13 residues. Trimming pared 6 bases from V and 1 base from J, leaving 7 bases between. CDR3 region: CASSFGSYNEQFF. The CDR3, as DNA: TGTGCCAGCAGCTTCGGGTCCTACAATGAGCAGTTCTTC.

DNA for the CDR3: TGTGCCAGCAGTCCGGACACCACGGGGCAGCCCCAGCATTTT. As protein: CASSPDTTGQPQHF. The chain carries TRBV6-6 and TRBJ1-5, with a weak D call TRBD1 (5 bases). Deletions cut 5 bases from V and 7 bases from J, with 15 bases between. Germline values: CDR1 MNHNY, CDR2 SVGAGI (reference sequence). This CDR3 spans 14 amino acids.

The sample holds one count of this clone. This chain joins TRBV10-3 and TRBJ2-2, with 8 bases fitting TRBD2. The CDR3 runs 14 residues. V lost 4 bases and J lost 3; bases outside the gene matches: 1. Germline V gene data show CDR1 as ENHRY and CDR2 as SYGVKD. The CDR3 DNA reads as TGTGCCATCAGTGGGACTAGCCACACCGGGGAGCTGTTTTTT. Its protein is CAISGTSHTGELFF.

The rearrangement links TRBV20-1 to TRBJ1-1; no clear D. V dropped 3 bases and J dropped 1 base, with 15 bases sitting between them. The length of the CDR3 is 15 residues. CDR1 is DFQATT, CDR2 SNEGSKA, per germline (reference sequence). The CDR3 DNA reads TGCAGTGCTAGTGATTTCGAGCGCCCGAACACTGAAGCTTTCTTT. This sequence encodes CSASDFERPNTEAFF.

The chain joins TRBV20-1 to TRBJ2-7; D gene unclear. CDR1 and CDR2 (germline): DFQATT, SNEGSKA (reference sequence). V lost 2 bases, J lost 4 bases, and 6 bases lay in between. This CDR3 has 11 amino acids. For the CDR3, the DNA is TGCAGTGCTAGACTTCAGTACGAGCAGTACTTC. This codes for CSARLQYEQYF.

The rearrangement joins TRBV15 to TRBJ1-1; possibly TRBD1 for D (6 bases). The CDR3 contains 13 residues. CDR1 LNHNV and CDR2 YYDKDF come from the germline V gene (reference sequence). Trimming left V 4 bases short and J 2 bases short, with 8 bases between. Here the CDR3 reads CATSKQGNTEAFF. As DNA, the CDR3 is TGTGCCACCAGCAAACAGGGTAACACTGAAGCTTTCTTT.

The chain employs TRBV6-6 and TRBJ2-7; TRBD1 agrees at 7 bases. The CDR3 contains 13 residues. The germline V gene encodes CDR1 MNHNY and CDR2 SVGAGI (reference sequence). V dropped 4 bases and J dropped 5; count of bases not matched to a gene: 5. CDR3 in amino acids: CASSWWQGDEQYF. The DNA for the CDR3 is TGTGCCAGCAGTTGGTGGCAGGGGGACGAGCAGTACTTC.

The chain combines TRBV7-8 with TRBJ1-1; the D is unclear. Germline V gene lookup returns CDR1 SGHVS and CDR2 FQNEAQ. The CDR3 loop spans 14 amino acids. Trimming shortened V by 3 bases and J by 1 base, and 9 bases separated the two germline ends. CDR3 coding DNA: TGTGCCAGCAGCTTGGGGTGGACGAACACTGAAGCTTTCTTT. Residues: CASSLGWTNTEAFF.

This clone has more than one count but fewer than ten. Other DNA sequences of this sample code for an identical CDR3. V usage is TRBV18 and J usage is TRBJ1-5, with D tentatively TRBD1 (5 bases). Per the germline V gene, CDR1 is KGHSH and CDR2 is LQKENI. Deletions cut 0 bases from V and 1 base from J, with 7 bases between. This CDR3 region has 15 residues. CDR3 in amino acids: CASSPPGGSNQPQHF. The CDR3 region has the DNA TGTGCCAGCTCACCACCGGGGGGAAGCAATCAGCCCCAGCATTTT.

The V call is TRBV2, the J call TRBJ1-5; D is uncertain. The V end lost 4 bases, the J end lost 0 bases, and 4 bases lay between the germline ends. CDR3 length equals 13 residues. CDR1 is SNHLY and CDR2 is FYNNEI in the germline V gene. Written as DNA, the CDR3 is TGTGCCAGCAGTGTTGATAGCAATCAGCCCCAGCATTTT. This gives the protein CASSVDSNQPQHF.

The chain joins TRBV2 to TRBJ1-2; a weak D match, TRBD1 (5 bases). Trimming removed 6 bases from V and 4 bases from J, with 12 bases in between. Germline V gene lookup returns CDR1 SNHLY and CDR2 FYNNEI. This CDR3 region has 13 residues. CDR3 amino acids: CASSRDPTYGYTF. In DNA, the CDR3 is TGTGCCAGCAGCCGGGACCCTACCTATGGCTACACCTTC.